This T cell receptor beta chain was obtained from a study of shared clonotypes between healthy human individuals. Background on the study: There were three CD4 naive, three CD4 memory, two CD8 naive and one CD8 memory plates per donor. Findings and limits, study-wide: Estimated clonotype richness was generally higher in naive than memory subsets.

The run depth of the assay was deep. TCRdb keeps only in-frame clones here, not all; method: immunoSEQ multiplex PCR. In the table there are hundreds of thousands of clones, about 78% of which are singletons. Note on this clone: Antigen specificity is unknown.

V gave up 6 bases and J gave up 6 bases; unmatched junction bases: 8. This CDR3 has 13 amino acids. Germline V lookup: CDR1 SNHLY, CDR2 FYNNEI. The chain employs TRBV2 and TRBJ2-7; TRBD1 aligns across 7 bases. The origin of this receptor is a young woman in good health. The source material was memory CD4+ T cells sorted from blood. Sample subset: CD45RA-negative fraction. CDR3 sequence reads: CASRNYRGSEQYF. DNA of the CDR3: TGTGCCAGCAGAAATTACAGGGGATCCGAGCAGTACTTC.